This T cell receptor (beta chain) appears in the sequencing data of a study of blood T cell repertoires in acute mononucleosis (dated by TCRdb to 2019 to 2021). About the study as a whole: Acute-phase samples were taken within 2 weeks of symptom onset, representing the primary response. A mean blood EBV load of roughly 4 log10 genome copies per million B cells was observed during acute infection, and a mean blood EBV load of 2.5 to 3 was observed at convalescence. During acute infection, mean YVL-BR-specific and GLC-BM-specific cells made up about 1.9% and 1.1% of blood CD8 T cells. What the study reported, not specific to this receptor: With only a few donors in the cohort, group averages were based on very few individuals. Persistence into convalescence was observed for only approximately 10% of unique acute clonotypes, yet most of the response was made up by these persisting clonotypes, and the remaining acute clonotypes were seemingly replaced by new diverse de novo clonotypes. Because only a fraction of each donor's blood was analyzed, sampling error might partly account for the low clonotype overlap between the acute and convalescent samples. Both chains appeared to be involved in GLC-BM selection, with public TCRbeta motifs on BV14-BJ2 and BV20-BJ1 being observed alongside a TCRalpha motif on AV5-AJ31.

Ten or more counts support this clone. Base quality data are lacking; no much larger clone is found one base away. The sample has other DNA sequences that encode this CDR3 too. For TCR profiling, total RNA from at least 9,000 sorted tetramer+ CD8 T cells was reverse transcribed into cDNA. CDR3 regions were amplified by PCR with primers annealing to V and J regions, adding unique molecular identifiers to track templates. TCRalpha and TCRbeta chains were profiled using the immunoSEQ platform, including its sequencing and error-correction standards. The published analysis was carried out like this. Clonal copy numbers were corrected for sequencing and PCR errors, and CDR3s were defined according to IMGT conventions. Analysis was restricted to productive rearrangements and was performed with immunoSEQ Analyzer versions 2.0 and 3.0, and gene-pairing frequencies were further processed in Microsoft Excel. Circos plots were used to visualize V-J pairings, and MEME plus a custom motifSearch program were used to find CDR3 motifs. The OLGA algorithm was used to calculate the probability of generation of TCR sequences. Clonotypes seen at both visits were called persistent; those seen only acutely were nonpersistent; those seen only at convalescence were de novo. An amino acid clonotype used by more than one donor was defined as a public TCR. What TCRdb holds here is the immuneACCESS table cut down to in-frame rearrangements. Part of the clones is not present; checked against another copy, under half of the missing clones reflect an unresolved V gene, and the others are unexplained. That table supplies the V and J calls and clone size; D and trimming were determined from the DNA. This sample holds roughly 2,500 clones; about 65% were observed only once. The ten most abundant clones make up approximately 49% of the sample.

The label giving this sample's time point can be read as: acute infectious mononucleosis, at clinical presentation within 2 weeks of symptom onset (visit 1). The study tracked CD8 T cell responses to two immunodominant EBV epitopes, BRLF1 109 (YVL-BR) and BMLF1 280 (GLC-BM), over primary infection. Primary EBV infection was indicated by a positive serum heterophile antibody test and EBV viral capsid antigen-specific IgM. Total CD8 T cells were first enriched from PBMCs by magnetic positive selection (MACS). Live CD3+ CD8+ tetramer+ cells were sorted on a FACSAria III to over 85% purity. Cell sorting used a PE-conjugated tetramer carrying the BMLF1 280-288 peptide. Directly ex vivo after tetramer sorting, the TCR repertoires of EBV epitope-specific CD8 T cells were deep-sequenced at acute infection and at convalescence. The donors were a few individuals between about 18 and 30 years old who had clinical acute infectious mononucleosis and laboratory evidence of primary EBV infection. Heparinized peripheral blood was collected when donors presented clinically with mononucleosis symptoms and again about 6 months afterward. PBMCs were isolated by Ficoll-Paque density gradient centrifugation.

The CDR3 spans 12 residues, from the cysteine through the phenylalanine. Just the 36-base CDR3 DNA is kept, in frame starting at base 1. V lost 8 bases and J lost 8 bases; the stretch between them is 14 bases long. Via the germline V gene, CDR1 is SGHDN and CDR2 FVKESK. The chain is assembled from TRBV14 and TRBJ2-3, with no reliable assignment of the D segment. The receptor was derived from a woman between 18 and 30 years old with infectious mononucleosis caused by EBV. The source was EBV GLC epitope tetramer+ CD8+ T cells sorted from PBMCs, collected during acute infectious mononucleosis. Sample cell subset or site, as interpreted from the label and publication: CD8 T cells binding tetramer with EBV BMLF1 280-288 peptide (GLC-BM). The DNA reads TGTGCCAGCCAATCTCCCGGCGGTACGCAGTATTTT. Translated, it reads CASQSPGGTQYF.